The TCR beta chain under discussion was sequenced for a study of blood T cell repertoires in COVID-19. The CDR3 spans 15 residues. Germline assignment: CDR1 LNHNV and CDR2 YYDKDF (reference sequence). V lost 3 bases to trimming and J lost 10 bases, with 16 bases between them. Repertoires were generated with immunoSEQ multiplex PCR, while TCRdb's copy carries only in-frame clones and drops some. Of 250,000 or so clones listed, 75% to 95% are singletons. The study recruited people aged about 18 to 95 years across 24 US areas. The chain combines TRBV15 with TRBJ1-6; a possible D gene is TRBD1 (5 bases). The TCR was taken from a man between 35 and 55 years old who had been exposed to COVID-19. Sample: PBMCs or T cells enriched from blood (not recorded which). CDR3 in amino acids: CATSRDTKVGSPLHF. The CDR3 DNA reads as TGTGCCACCAGCAGGGACACCAAAGTAGGATCACCCCTCCACTTT.